A selection of T cell receptor beta chains follows, all from one sample in a study of response to subunit inactivated influenza vaccine. Via MiXCR, TCRdb re-called the RT-PCR reads, giving one row per CDR3 protein. The sample consists of roughly 520,000 distinct CDR3 sequences, around 25% of them appearing once. Specimen: CD4+ T cells sorted from PBMCs, collected 4 to 6 days after vaccination. The receptors here all came from a man between 50 and 59 years old who received an inactivated influenza vaccine. CDR3s include the opening cysteine and the closing phenylalanine or tryptophan. A D gene is named only where the DNA matches it firmly. Where a row states a size, it is once, few, many or the class of an expanded clone; other rows omit it.

v_call	clone_size	d_call	j_call	cdr3_aa	cdr3_nt
TRBV10-3	.	.	TRBJ2-5	CATRRGLQETQYF	TGTGCCACGAGACGGGGGCTCCAAGAGACCCAGTACTTC
TRBV4-1	many	.	TRBJ1-6	CASSQGQAGYSPLHF	TGCGCCAGCAGCCAAGGTCAGGCAGGCTATTCACCCCTCCACTTT
TRBV7-2	.	TRBD1	TRBJ1-6	CASSPRTGAFSPLHF	TGTGCCAGCAGCCCCCGGACAGGTGCCTTCTCACCCCTCCACTTT
TRBV5-1	.	TRBD1	TRBJ2-7	CASSPTGLGSSEQYF	TGCGCCAGCAGCCCGACAGGGCTGGGGAGTTCCGAGCAGTACTTC
TRBV7-9	few	.	TRBJ2-7	CASSLGTGSTYEQYF	TGTGCCAGCAGCTTAGGCACAGGATCGACCTACGAGCAGTACTTC
TRBV3-1	.	TRBD2	TRBJ2-5	CASSQDRTRGFKTQYF	TGTGCCAGCAGCCAAGATCGGACTAGAGGCTTTAAGACCCAGTACTTC
TRBV10-3	few	.	TRBJ2-3	CAISTGTYTQYF	TGTGCCATCAGTACCGGGACCTATACGCAGTATTTT
TRBV5-1	few	.	TRBJ1-2	CASSLGRGSSGYGYTF	TGCGCCAGCAGCTTGGGCAGAGGAAGCTCCGGCTATGGCTACACCTTC
TRBV15	.	.	TRBJ2-3	CATSRVGGRTDTQYF	TGTGCCACCAGCAGAGTGGGCGGACGCACAGATACGCAGTATTTT
TRBV5-1	.	TRBD2	TRBJ2-3	CASSSPGLGADTQYF	TGCGCCAGCAGCTCCCCGGGACTAGGCGCAGATACGCAGTATTTT
TRBV20-1	few	TRBD1	TRBJ2-5	CSAIGQGGTTSGETQYF	TGCAGTGCTATAGGACAGGGGGGGACTACCTCGGGAGAGACCCAGTACTTC
TRBV27	many	.	TRBJ2-5	CASSVGYSTAQYF	TGTGCCAGCAGTGTCGGTTACTCGACGGCCCAGTACTTC
TRBV12-3/TRBV12-4	few	.	TRBJ2-7	CASSLRQGGKRSYEQYF	TGTGCCAGCAGTCTGAGACAAGGGGGAAAGCGATCCTACGAGCAGTACTTC
TRBV12-3/TRBV12-4	few	.	TRBJ1-3	CASSQGNPGNTIYF	TGTGCCAGCAGTCAGGGGAATCCTGGAAACACCATATATTTT
TRBV7-7	.	.	TRBJ2-1	CASSLGTTPSYNEQFF	TGTGCCAGCAGCTTAGGGACAACTCCCTCCTACAATGAGCAGTTCTTC
TRBV7-2	few	.	TRBJ1-1	CASSPGTLPGAFF	TGTGCCAGCAGCCCTGGCACACTGCCTGGAGCTTTCTTT
TRBV6-5	.	.	TRBJ2-7	CASSYPPAGQYEQYF	TGTGCCAGCAGTTACCCCCCGGCGGGCCAGTACGAGCAGTACTTC
TRBV20-1	once	TRBD2	TRBJ2-5	CSARSSGSYQETQYF	TGCAGTGCTAGGAGCAGCGGGAGCTACCAAGAGACCCAGTACTTC
TRBV12-3/TRBV12-4	.	.	TRBJ2-5	CASSPRDAIETQYF	TGTGCCAGCAGTCCACGCGATGCGATAGAGACCCAGTACTTC
TRBV29-1	few	TRBD1	TRBJ2-7	CSGGQGVYEQYF	TGCAGCGGGGGACAGGGGGTATACGAGCAGTACTTC
TRBV6-1	.	.	TRBJ2-5	CASTPGVSETQYF	TGTGCCAGCACCCCGGGAGTATCGGAGACCCAGTACTTC
TRBV6-2/TRBV6-3	.	.	TRBJ1-3	CASSYGGPGNTIYF	TGTGCCAGCAGTTACGGGGGACCTGGAAACACCATATATTTT
TRBV3-1	.	.	TRBJ1-3	CASSPQMGGNTIYF	TGTGCCAGCAGCCCGCAAATGGGGGGAAACACCATATATTTT
TRBV5-1	many	.	TRBJ2-2	CASSLELQRVTGELFF	TGCGCCAGCAGCTTGGAGTTACAGAGAGTCACCGGGGAGCTGTTTTTT
TRBV7-2	.	.	TRBJ2-7	CASSLSPGGFHEQYF	TGTGCCAGCAGCTTGTCGCCAGGCGGCTTCCACGAGCAGTACTTC
TRBV10-3	many	.	TRBJ2-2	CAISPRDPNTGELFF	TGTGCCATCAGCCCCCGGGACCCGAACACCGGGGAGCTGTTTTTT